A selection of T cell receptor beta chains follows, all from one sample in a study of cytomegalovirus exposure and HLA in healthy donors. Only in-frame clones appear in the TCRdb table, and some are missing; sequencing was by immunoSEQ multiplex PCR. The table includes 65,000 to 75,000 clones, 60% to 75% detected once. The material sequenced was PBMCs. These receptors all come from a woman aged 60-75 years in good health and CMV-seropositive. CDR3s include the opening cysteine and the closing phenylalanine or tryptophan. A D gene is named only where the DNA matches it firmly. Where a row states a size, it is once, few, many or the class of an expanded clone; other rows omit it.

few	TRBV2	12	TRBJ2-1	TRBD2	TGTGCCGGGGGGGATAATTACAATGAGCAGTTCTTC	CAGGDNYNEQFF
-	TRBV28	15	TRBJ2-5	-	TGTGCCAGCAGTTTAGGGGCGGGGTTCGGTGAGACCCAGTACTTC	CASSLGAGFGETQYF
-	TRBV5-6	17	TRBJ1-2	TRBD1	TGTGCCAGCAGCTTCTTGACAGGGGGCACCTTTAACTATGGCTACACCTTC	CASSFLTGGTFNYGYTF
-	TRBV6-6	14	TRBJ2-2	-	TGTGCCAGCAGTTACGGGCCTGGGACCGGGGAGCTGTTTTTT	CASSYGPGTGELFF
-	TRBV6-1	15	TRBJ1-2	TRBD1	TGTGCCAGCAGTGAAGGCCGCGCGGACAGGAGGCGCTACACCTTC	CASSEGRADRRRYTF
-	TRBV2	15	TRBJ2-2	TRBD1	TGTGCCAGCAGTGGGGACAGGTTATACACCGGGGAGCTGTTTTTT	CASSGDRLYTGELFF
-	TRBV29-1	12	TRBJ2-7	-	TGCAGCGTTGAAATGGAGGGCTACGAGCAGTACTTC	CSVEMEGYEQYF
-	TRBV30	13	TRBJ1-5	-	TGTGCCTGGAGCAGTGGTCCCAATCAGCCCCAGCATTTT	CAWSSGPNQPQHF
-	TRBV9	15	TRBJ2-5	TRBD1	TGTGCCAGCAGCTCCCGGGACAGGCGACAAGAGACCCAGTACTTC	CASSSRDRRQETQYF
-	TRBV23-1	14	TRBJ2-1	-	TGCGCCAGCAGACCGGGACACTTCTACAATGAGCAGTTCTTC	CASRPGHFYNEQFF
-	TRBV29-1	13	TRBJ2-3	-	TGCAGCGTTACCGGGACTCTCACAGATACGCAGTATTTT	CSVTGTLTDTQYF
-	TRBV5-1	15	TRBJ2-3	TRBD2	TGCGCCAGCAGCTTGGGCGGGGGTGTCCCAGATACGCAGTATTTT	CASSLGGGVPDTQYF
-	TRBV7-6	12	TRBJ1-1	-	TGTGCCAGCAGCTTAAACGGCAGAGGGGCTTTCTTT	CASSLNGRGAFF
once	TRBV2	15	TRBJ1-1	-	TGTGCCAGCAGGCCTCGGGCAGGGCAAAACACTGAAGCTTTCTTT	CASRPRAGQNTEAFF
-	TRBV29-1	13	TRBJ2-3	-	TGCAGCGGTAGCGAGACTAGCACAGATACGCAGTATTTT	CSGSETSTDTQYF